Given below is one TCR beta chain in context. Its antigen remains undetermined. Base qualities are not at hand, and no much larger clone is one base apart. The entry originates in a study of shared clonotypes between healthy human individuals (dated by TCRdb to the early 2020s). Describing the broader study: The cohort included a few men and two women between 18 and 49 years of age. For each donor, CD4 naive and CD4 memory were each given three plates, CD8 naive was given two plates, and CD8 memory was given one plate. To estimate repertoire size and how much clonotype sharing occurs between individuals, the study deeply sequenced the blood TCR repertoires of roughly 5 healthy adults. Different laboratories and diverse techniques were used to prepare libraries and sequence TCR repertoires, to increase sequencing depth and limit assay-specific biases. Each donor's leukapheresis produced roughly between roughly 0.94 and 9.5 billion PBMCs.

Sequences SGHRS (CDR1) and YFSETQ (CDR2) are obtained from the germline V gene. V is clipped by 0 bases and J by 7 bases, and the sequence between their germline boundaries is 11 bases long. The CDR3 starts with the cysteine, ends with the phenylalanine, and has 14 residues. Only the CDR3 DNA stays, 42 bases, in frame from base 1. The paper's findings and limits, for the study overall: Naive subsets generally had larger estimated clonotype richness than memory subsets. Sharing across several donors was observed for around 5% of naive CD4, over 3% of naive CD8, 2% to 2.5% of memory CD4, and over 0.3% of memory CD8 clonotypes. Pairwise subsampling led to the expectation that sequencing depth would affect the degree of clonotype sharing among donors. Incomplete sequencing was indicated by rarefaction of sorted-subset datasets, despite the large sequencing depth. Sampling was limited to blood, and TCR repertoires in tissue likely differ from TCR repertoires in blood. Higher generation probabilities were observed for clonotypes shared by all four sorted-subset donors than for non-shared clonotypes. Because the study included a small number of donors, the genetic and exposure-history diversity represented was limited.

Donors were healthy HIV-negative adults with no recently reported acute infections or vaccinations. All donors were Caucasian adults living in Nashville, Tennessee, USA. CD4+ T cells were enriched through magnetic negative selection, after which naive cells were positively selected on CD45RA and the remaining negative fraction served as the memory subset. Blood was obtained by leukapheresis, after which PBMCs were separated by Ficoll-Histopaque density gradient centrifugation and cryopreserved in liquid nitrogen vapor phase. Purity and quantity of every magnetically sorted T cell population were checked by analytical flow cytometry. Genomic DNA was isolated from each sorted fraction and quantified by UV absorbance on a Nanodrop 2000c. Using the deep immunoSEQ assay, TCR CDR3 regions were amplified from genomic DNA by multiplex PCR. Extracted genomic DNA from each cell subset was spread evenly across all wells of several immunoSEQ 96-well plates, with each plate serving as a replicate. For sorted subsets, 200 to 250 ng of genomic DNA, equivalent to some 30,000 T cell genomes, went into each replicate PCR. Purified libraries were measured with a Qubit 3.0 fluorometer, size-checked on a Bioanalyzer 2100, and measured again with the KAPA Library Quantification kit. Every immunoSEQ 96-well plate was sequenced on a separate single-read 150-cycle Illumina NextSeq 550 flow cell. Processing in the source paper ran as follows. Because the immunoSEQ output included only junctional sequences and no quality scores, the filtering could not be the same as the filtering used for full-length reads. Sequences were annotated with PyIR, a Python wrapper for IgBLAST v1.9, using IMGT germline references to assign V/J genes and CDR3. Reads with weak V/J assignments (E-value above 1e-6), missing CDR3, stop codons, out-of-frame junctions, or ambiguous translated residues were removed. A V3J clonotype was defined by an identical inferred V gene, J gene, and CDR3 amino acid sequence. To compute the percentage overlap between repertoires, the number of shared unique clonotypes was divided by the size of the smaller repertoire. Richness of each repertoire was evaluated using RTK rarefaction, the Chao1 estimator, and Recon v2.1 estimates of unobserved clonotypes. Generation probabilities for all TCRbeta clonotypes obtained by the gDNA method from four donors were computed using OLGA. What TCRdb holds here is the immuneACCESS table cut down to in-frame rearrangements. Part of the clones is not present; checked against another copy, under half of the missing clones reflect an unresolved V gene, and the others are unexplained. V, J and clone size reflect that table, while D and trimming were determined from the DNA. The table for this sample lists roughly 760,000 clones; less than 85% of them were counted only once. The top ten constitute about 1.7% of the sample.

This chain is built from TRBV5-1 and TRBJ2-1; tentative D gene TRBD1, with 6 bases matching. The TCR originated in a woman between 25 and 40 years old in good health. The specimen was memory CD4+ T cells sorted from blood. The meaning of the sample's cell subset or site label: CD45RA-negative fraction. The CDR3 protein: CASSLGQEQNEQFF. The DNA sequence follows: TGCGCCAGCAGCTTGGGACAGGAGCAGAATGAGCAGTTCTTC.